A single sample gave rise to the 23 T cell receptor beta chains below, sequenced in a study of T cells in tuberculosis. Time point here: new active TB diagnosis, blood taken before or within 7 days of starting treatment. Generated by immunoSEQ multiplex PCR, the TCRdb table keeps only in-frame clones and is missing some. The profile shows tens of thousands of clones, roughly 84% of them singletons. This specimen was PBMCs, taken at tuberculosis diagnosis. The source of these receptors is an adult with tuberculosis.

The chain links TRBV18 to TRBJ2-5, with TRBD2 as a possible D gene (6 bases). Trimming cost V 8 bases and J 1 base, with 8 bases left between them. This CDR3 is 12 amino acids long. In germline, CDR1 is KGHSH, CDR2 LQKENI. The CDR3 DNA follows: TGTGCCAGCGGGGACTTCCAAGAGACCCAGTACTTC. It yields the protein CASGDFQETQYF.

The V and J genes are TRBV29-1 and TRBJ1-1; D remains ambiguous. Trimming took 7 bases from V and 1 from J, leaving 10 bases between them. The CDR3 runs to 12 residues. Germline-derived CDR1 and CDR2 are SQVTM and ANQGSEA. CDR3 loop: CSGGPQNTEAFF. The CDR3 DNA sequence: TGCAGCGGCGGCCCACAGAACACTGAAGCTTTCTTT. Full variable domain (missing parts from reference TRBV29-1 and TRBJ1-1): SAVISQKPSRDICQRGTSLTIQCQVDSQVTMMFWYRQQPGQSLTLIATANQGSEATYESGFVIDKFPISRPNLTFSTLTVSNMSPEDSSIYLCSGGPQNTEAFFGQGTRLTVV.

The V call is TRBV5-1, the J call TRBJ1-6, with 7 positions matching TRBD1. From germline, CDR1 is SGHRS and CDR2 YFSETQ. CDR3 length: 14 residues. V was clipped by 3 bases and J by 7 bases; unmatched bases: 4. CDR3 loop: CASSSTGDNSPLHF. Here the CDR3 DNA reads TGCGCCAGCAGCTCTACAGGGGACAATTCACCCCTCCACTTT. Combining the CDR3 with reference TRBV5-1 and TRBJ1-6 gives the whole variable domain KAGVTQTPRYLIKTRGQQVTLSCSPISGHRSVSWYQQTPGQGLQFLFEYFSETQRNKGNFPGRFSGRQFSNSRSEMNVSTLELGDSALYLCASSSTGDNSPLHFGNGTRLTVT.

The gene calls are TRBV11-2 and TRBJ2-3, with D hard to call. The germline CDR1 and CDR2 sequences are SGHAT and FQNNGV. The CDR3 runs 14 residues. Deletions cut 5 bases from V and 2 bases from J, with 11 bases between. The CDR3 bases are TGTGCCAGCAGCGATCGGAGCCTCACAGATACGCAGTATTTT. The encoded protein is CASSDRSLTDTQYF. The whole variable domain, filled in from reference TRBV11-2 and TRBJ2-3, reads EAGVAQSPRYKIIEKRQSVAFWCNPISGHATLYWYQQILGQGPKLLIQFQNNGVVDDSQLPKDRFSAERLKGVDSTLKIQPAKLEDSAVYLCASSDRSLTDTQYFGPGTRLTVL.

The rearrangement links TRBV27 to TRBJ2-7, with TRBD1 matching 7 bases. CDR1 MNHEY and CDR2 SMNVEV come from the germline V gene (reference sequence). V dropped 3 bases and J dropped 5; count of bases not matched to a gene: 4. The CDR3 consists of 13 residues. As DNA, the CDR3 is TGTGCCAGCAGTTTCTATGGACAGGACGAGCAGTACTTC. Amino acids: CASSFYGQDEQYF.

V is TRBV27 and J is TRBJ2-7, with TRBD1 matching over 10 bases. This CDR3 region has 18 residues. The junction had 16 bases not matched to a gene; V was cut back by 3 bases and J by 5 bases. In germline, CDR1 is MNHEY, CDR2 SMNVEV (reference sequence). The CDR3, as DNA: TGTGCCAGCAGTTTGCGGACCTTGGGACAGGGGTATTTCCACGAGCAGTACTTC. Protein sequence: CASSLRTLGQGYFHEQYF.

By its share, this clone is medium-sized. The chain uses TRBV5-6 and TRBJ2-1; D gene uncertain. The CDR3 loop spans 14 amino acids. V was cut by 1 base and J by 10 bases, with 15 bases left in between. Germline V gene lookup returns CDR1 SGHDT and CDR2 YYEEEE. The CDR3 region is CASSLSLPPLEQFF. In nucleotides, the CDR3 is TGTGCCAGCAGCTTGAGCCTCCCCCCCCTCGAGCAGTTCTTC.

The chain joins TRBV28 to TRBJ2-7; 7 nucleotides match TRBD2. Germline CDR1 is MDHEN and CDR2 is SYDVKM. This CDR3 has 15 residues. V lost 5 bases to trimming and J lost 5 bases; unmatched junction nucleotides: 12. In DNA, the CDR3 is TGTGCCAGCAGTCCTATGGGCGGGAGTCTGAACGAGCAGTACTTC. Its protein product is CASSPMGGSLNEQYF.

The chain employs TRBV30 and TRBJ1-2; TRBD1 matches at 7 bases. The CDR3 length is 13 residues. Germline V gene lookup returns CDR1 GTSNPN and CDR2 SVGIG (reference sequence). The V gene end was trimmed by 2 bases and the J gene end by 2 bases; junction bases not matched to a gene: 2. The CDR3 sequence is CAWSIQGNYGYTF. The CDR3 DNA reads TGTGCCTGGAGTATACAGGGGAACTATGGCTACACCTTC. The variable domain in full, completed from reference TRBV30 and TRBJ1-2, reads SQTIHQWPATLVQPVGSPLSLECTVEGTSNPNLYWYRQAAGRGLQLLFYSVGIGQISSEVPQNLSASRPQDRQFILSSKKLLLSDSGFYLCAWSIQGNYGYTFGSGTRLTVV.

V gene TRBV2 combines with J gene TRBJ2-7, with 10 bases fitting TRBD1. Germline V gene sequence: CDR1 SNHLY, CDR2 FYNNEI. The CDR3 consists of 12 residues. CDR3 in amino acids: CATGTGELRQYF. CDR3 coding DNA: TGTGCTACCGGGACAGGGGAATTAAGGCAGTACTTC.

The chain links TRBV5-1 to TRBJ2-3; D is undetermined. V was pared by 4 bases and J by 2 bases, with 11 bases between. Germline V gene sequence: CDR1 SGHRS, CDR2 YFSETQ. The CDR3 consists of 14 residues. This CDR3 is CASSLGFSTDTQYF. CDR3 DNA: TGCGCCAGCAGCCTCGGGTTCTCCACAGATACGCAGTATTTT.

V and J are TRBV7-9 and TRBJ1-1, with D uncertain. The V end was cut by 7 bases, the J end by 3 bases, with 9 bases between. This CDR3 has 12 amino acids. Germline V lookup: CDR1 SEHNR, CDR2 FQNEAQ (reference sequence). In DNA form, the CDR3 reads TGTGCCAGCATCGGGCGGGACACTGAAGCTTTCTTT. Amino acids: CASIGRDTEAFF.

The V gene is TRBV5-1, the J gene TRBJ2-1; the match to TRBD1 covers 7 bases. Germline loops: CDR1 SGHRS, CDR2 YFSETQ. CDR3 length equals 13 residues. V lost 5 bases to trimming and J lost 7 bases; unmatched junction nucleotides: 6. CDR3 DNA sequence: TGCGCCAGCAGTGGACAGGACAAAAATGAGCAGTTCTTC. Amino acids: CASSGQDKNEQFF.

This clone was seen more than once but under ten times. The chain recombines TRBV6-5 with TRBJ2-2, with unresolved D. The germline V gene has CDR1 MNHEY and CDR2 SVGAGI. The CDR3 consists of 14 residues. Trimming cost V 5 bases and J 2 bases, with 9 bases left between them. CDR3 sequence (DNA): TGTGCCAGCAGTAAGCTAGTTAACACCGGGGAGCTGTTTTTT. This translates into CASSKLVNTGELFF.

The chain carries TRBV10-3 and TRBJ1-2, with TRBD1 as a possible D gene (6 bases). Trimming shortened V by 0 bases and J by 6 bases, and 8 bases separated the two germline ends. The germline CDR1 and CDR2 sequences are ENHRY and SYGVKD. The CDR3 is 13 residues long. This chain's CDR3 is CAISESWTDGYTF. The CDR3, as DNA: TGTGCCATCAGTGAGTCTTGGACAGATGGCTACACCTTC.

V is TRBV7-2 and J is TRBJ1-5, with TRBD1 as a possible D gene (6 bases). Germline CDR1 reads SGHTA; CDR2 reads FQGNSA. This CDR3 spans 16 amino acids. The V end lost 0 bases, the J end lost 4 bases, and 13 bases lay between the germline ends. The CDR3: CASSLARQGGNQPQHF. CDR3 in DNA: TGTGCCAGCAGCTTAGCACGTCAAGGGGGTAATCAGCCCCAGCATTTT.

In DNA, the CDR3 is TGTGCCAGCAGAGGAAACAGTTTGACGGGGGAGCTGTTTTTT. It translates to CASRGNSLTGELFF. The V gene is TRBV2, the J gene TRBJ2-2; D call uncertain. The germline gives CDR1 SNHLY, CDR2 FYNNEI. The V end was cut by 6 bases, the J end by 8 bases, with 16 bases between. This CDR3 spans 14 amino acids.

This clone was detected once. The rearrangement uses TRBV7-2 and TRBJ1-2; the D is unclear. Trimming took 4 bases from V and 4 from J, leaving 13 bases between them. CDR3 size: 14 residues. The germline V gene has CDR1 SGHTA and CDR2 FQGNSA. The CDR3 nucleotides read TGTGCCAGCAGCTCTGGGCTCCCAAGCTATGGCTACACCTTC. Encoded protein: CASSSGLPSYGYTF.

The V call is TRBV5-4, the J call TRBJ2-5; 9 bases agree with TRBD1. There are 14 residues in the CDR3. Germline CDR1 is SGHNT and CDR2 is YYREEE (reference sequence). V gave up 4 bases and J gave up 4 bases; unmatched junction bases: 5. CDR3 nucleotide sequence: TGTGCCAGCAGCCCGACAGGGGGGCGAGAGACCCAGTACTTC. It specifies CASSPTGGRETQYF.

In its sample, this clone was seen a few times. The chain links TRBV19 to TRBJ2-7; D uncertain. Per the germline V gene, CDR1 is LNHDA and CDR2 is SQIVND (reference sequence). The germline V and J ends were trimmed by 4 bases and 0 bases, with 7 bases remaining between them. This CDR3 is built from 13 residues. CDR3 sequence reads: CASSTQSSYEQYF. Written as DNA, the CDR3 is TGTGCCAGTAGTACACAGAGCTCCTACGAGCAGTACTTC.

A single count supports this clone. The CDR3 nucleotides read TGTGCCAGCACAAACAGGGAGACCGGGGAGCTGTTTTTT. It is translated as CASTNRETGELFF. This chain uses TRBV9 with TRBJ2-2, with D tentatively TRBD1 (6 bases). The CDR3 has 13 amino acids. Trimming stripped 6 bases from V and 5 bases from J, with 11 bases between. In germline, CDR1 is SGDLS, CDR2 YYNGEE.

The chain uses TRBV19 and TRBJ2-3; D remains ambiguous. CDR1 LNHDA and CDR2 SQIVND come from the germline V gene (reference sequence). Trimming removed 3 bases from V and 2 bases from J, with 3 bases in between. The CDR3 extends over 12 amino acids. This CDR3 reads CASSIYTDTQYF. CDR3 nucleotide sequence: TGTGCCAGTAGTATCTACACAGATACGCAGTATTTT.

This clone was recorded a few times. The chain carries TRBV27 and TRBJ1-4; the match to TRBD1 covers 9 bases. The length of the CDR3 is 17 residues. Losses at the gene ends were 6 bases for V and 1 base for J; bases not matched to a gene: 9. CDR1 and CDR2 from the germline V gene are MNHEY and SMNVEV (reference sequence). The CDR3: CASRTLRTGVTNEKLFF. The DNA of the CDR3 is TGTGCCAGCAGAACTTTGAGGACAGGGGTAACTAATGAAAAACTGTTTTTT.